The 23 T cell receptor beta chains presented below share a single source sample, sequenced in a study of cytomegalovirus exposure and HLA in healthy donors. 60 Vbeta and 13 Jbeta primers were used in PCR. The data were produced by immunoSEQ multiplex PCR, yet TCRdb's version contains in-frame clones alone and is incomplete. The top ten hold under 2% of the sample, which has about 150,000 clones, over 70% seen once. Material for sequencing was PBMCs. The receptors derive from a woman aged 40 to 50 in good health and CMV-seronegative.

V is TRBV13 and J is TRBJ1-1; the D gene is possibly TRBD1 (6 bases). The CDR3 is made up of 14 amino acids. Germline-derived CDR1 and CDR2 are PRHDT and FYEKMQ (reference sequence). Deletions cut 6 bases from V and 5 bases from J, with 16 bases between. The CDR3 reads CASSLIGGGTEAFF. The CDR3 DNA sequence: TGTGCCAGCAGTCTCATAGGGGGGGGGACTGAAGCTTTCTTT.

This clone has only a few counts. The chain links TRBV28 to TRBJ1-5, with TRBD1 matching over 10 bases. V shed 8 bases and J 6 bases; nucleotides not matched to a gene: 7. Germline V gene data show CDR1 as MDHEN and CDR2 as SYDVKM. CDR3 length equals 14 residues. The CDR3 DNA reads TGTGCCAGCCACGGGACAGGGGATTTTCAGCCCCAGCATTTT. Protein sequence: CASHGTGDFQPQHF. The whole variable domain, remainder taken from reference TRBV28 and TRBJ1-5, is DVKVTQSSRYLVKRTGEKVFLECVQDMDHENMFWYRQDPGLGLRLIYFSYDVKMKEKGDIPEGYSVSREKKERFSLILESASTNQTSMYLCASHGTGDFQPQHFGDGTRLSIL.

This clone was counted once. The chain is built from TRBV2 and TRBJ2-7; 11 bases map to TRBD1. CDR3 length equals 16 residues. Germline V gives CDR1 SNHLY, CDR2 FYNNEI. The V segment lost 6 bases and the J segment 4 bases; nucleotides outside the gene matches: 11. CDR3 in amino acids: CASSSPGTGGPYEQYF. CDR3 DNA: TGTGCCAGCAGCTCACCCGGGACAGGGGGACCTTACGAGCAGTACTTC.

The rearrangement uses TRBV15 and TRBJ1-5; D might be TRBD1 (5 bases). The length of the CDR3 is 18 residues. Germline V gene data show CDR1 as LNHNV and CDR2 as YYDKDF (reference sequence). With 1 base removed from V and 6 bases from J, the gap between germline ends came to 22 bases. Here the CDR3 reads CATSRVKRSSSGGQPQHF. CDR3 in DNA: TGTGCCACCAGCAGAGTAAAGAGGTCATCTTCCGGGGGTCAGCCCCAGCATTTT.

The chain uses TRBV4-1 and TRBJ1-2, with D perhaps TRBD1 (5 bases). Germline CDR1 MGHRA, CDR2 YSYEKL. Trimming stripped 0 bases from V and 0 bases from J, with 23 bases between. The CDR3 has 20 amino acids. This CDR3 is CASSQDWVAGPMFPNYGYTF. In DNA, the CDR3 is TGCGCCAGCAGCCAAGATTGGGTGGCGGGGCCCATGTTTCCTAACTATGGCTACACCTTC.

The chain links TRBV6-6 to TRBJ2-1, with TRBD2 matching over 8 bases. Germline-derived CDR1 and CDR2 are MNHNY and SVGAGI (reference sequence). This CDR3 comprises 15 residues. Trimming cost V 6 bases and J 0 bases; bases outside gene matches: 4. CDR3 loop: CASSGTSFSYNEQFF. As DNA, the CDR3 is TGTGCCAGCAGCGGGACTAGTTTCTCCTACAATGAGCAGTTCTTC.

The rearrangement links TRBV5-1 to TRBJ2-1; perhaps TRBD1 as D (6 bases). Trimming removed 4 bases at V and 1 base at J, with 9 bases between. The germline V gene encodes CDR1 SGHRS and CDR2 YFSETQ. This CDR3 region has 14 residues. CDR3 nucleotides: TGCGCCAGCAGCCGGCAGGGGTCCTACAATGAGCAGTTCTTC. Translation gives CASSRQGSYNEQFF.

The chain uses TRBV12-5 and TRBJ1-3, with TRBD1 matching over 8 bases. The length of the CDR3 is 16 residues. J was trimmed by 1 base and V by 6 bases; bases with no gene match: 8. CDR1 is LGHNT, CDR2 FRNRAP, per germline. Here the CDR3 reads CASGQGQGVSGNTIYF. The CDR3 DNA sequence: TGTGCTAGTGGCCAAGGACAGGGAGTTTCTGGAAACACCATATATTTT.

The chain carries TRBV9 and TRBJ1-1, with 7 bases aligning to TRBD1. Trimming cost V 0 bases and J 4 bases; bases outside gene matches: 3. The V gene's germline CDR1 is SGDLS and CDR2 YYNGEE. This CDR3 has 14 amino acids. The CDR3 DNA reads TGTGCCAGCAGCGTAGTTGAGGGGGCCACTGAAGCTTTCTTT. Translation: CASSVVEGATEAFF.

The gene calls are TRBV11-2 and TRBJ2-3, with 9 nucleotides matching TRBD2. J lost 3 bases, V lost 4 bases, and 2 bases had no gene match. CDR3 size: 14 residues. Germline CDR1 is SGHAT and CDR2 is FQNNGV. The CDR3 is CASSYSGSTDTQYF. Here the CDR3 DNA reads TGTGCCAGCAGCTATAGCGGGAGTACAGATACGCAGTATTTT.

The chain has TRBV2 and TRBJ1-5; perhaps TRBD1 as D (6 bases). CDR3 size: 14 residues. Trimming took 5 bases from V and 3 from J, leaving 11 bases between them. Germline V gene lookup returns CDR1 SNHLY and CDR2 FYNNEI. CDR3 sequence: CASSQTGSNQPQHF. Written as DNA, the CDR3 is TGTGCCAGCAGTCAGACAGGATCCAATCAGCCCCAGCATTTT.

The CDR3 region has the DNA TGTGCCACCAGCAGAGATTTCGTTGGGGGGGCGGGTGGAAACACCATATATTTT. Encoded protein: CATSRDFVGGAGGNTIYF. The chain couples TRBV15 to TRBJ1-3, with TRBD1 as a possible D gene (6 bases). Germline V gives CDR1 LNHNV, CDR2 YYDKDF (reference sequence). The CDR3 covers 18 residues. V shed 0 bases and J shed 3 bases, with 18 bases lying between them. The full variable domain, completed using reference TRBV15 and TRBJ1-3, is DAMVIQNPRYQVTQFGKPVTLSCSQTLNHNVMYWYQQKSSQAPKLLFHYYDKDFNNEADTPDNFQSRRPNTSFCFLDIRSPGLGDTAMYLCATSRDFVGGAGGNTIYFGEGSWLTVV.

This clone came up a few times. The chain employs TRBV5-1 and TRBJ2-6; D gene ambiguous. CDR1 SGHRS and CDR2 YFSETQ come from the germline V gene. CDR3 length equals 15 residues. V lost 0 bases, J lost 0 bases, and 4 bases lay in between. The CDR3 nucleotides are TGCGCCAGCAGCTTGGGTAACTCTGGGGCCAACGTCCTGACTTTC. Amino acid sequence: CASSLGNSGANVLTF.

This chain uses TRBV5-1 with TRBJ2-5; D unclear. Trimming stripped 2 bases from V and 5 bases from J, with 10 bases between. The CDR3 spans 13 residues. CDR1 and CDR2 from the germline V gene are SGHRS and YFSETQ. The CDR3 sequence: CASSFRQRETQYF. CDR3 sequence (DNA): TGCGCCAGCAGCTTTCGTCAGAGGGAGACCCAGTACTTC.

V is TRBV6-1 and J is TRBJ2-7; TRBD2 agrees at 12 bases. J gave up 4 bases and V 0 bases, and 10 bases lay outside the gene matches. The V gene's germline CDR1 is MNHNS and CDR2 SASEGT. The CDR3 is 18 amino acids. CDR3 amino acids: CASSEAIVASGGEYEQYF. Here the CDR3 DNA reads TGTGCCAGCAGTGAAGCGATTGTGGCTAGCGGGGGGGAGTACGAGCAGTACTTC.

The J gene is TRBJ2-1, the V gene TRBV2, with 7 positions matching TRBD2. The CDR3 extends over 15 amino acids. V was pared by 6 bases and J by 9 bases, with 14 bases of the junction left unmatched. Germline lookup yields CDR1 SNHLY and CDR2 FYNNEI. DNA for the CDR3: TGTGCCAGCAGATCGAACCTTTTTGGGGGGGGTGAGCAGTTCTTC. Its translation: CASRSNLFGGGEQFF.

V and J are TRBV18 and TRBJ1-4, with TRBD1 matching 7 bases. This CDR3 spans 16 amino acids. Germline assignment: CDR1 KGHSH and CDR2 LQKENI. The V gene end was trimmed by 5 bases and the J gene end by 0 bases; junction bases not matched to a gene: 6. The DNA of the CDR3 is TGTGCCAGCTCAGCAACAGGGGACACAACTAATGAAAAACTGTTTTTT. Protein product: CASSATGDTTNEKLFF. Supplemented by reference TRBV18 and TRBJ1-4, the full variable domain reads NAGVMQNPRHLVRRRGQEARLRCSPMKGHSHVYWYRQLPEEGLKFMVYLQKENIIDESGMPKERFSAEFPKEGPSILRIQQVVRGDSAAYFCASSATGDTTNEKLFFGSGTQLSVL.

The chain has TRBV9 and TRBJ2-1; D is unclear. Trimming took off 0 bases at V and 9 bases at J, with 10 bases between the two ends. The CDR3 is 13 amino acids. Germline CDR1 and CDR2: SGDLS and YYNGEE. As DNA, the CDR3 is TGTGCCAGCAGCGTAGTATCAGGTAGTGAGCAGTTCTTC. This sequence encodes CASSVVSGSEQFF. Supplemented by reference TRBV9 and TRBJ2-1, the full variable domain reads DSGVTQTPKHLITATGQRVTLRCSPRSGDLSVYWYQQSLDQGLQFLIQYYNGEERAKGNILERFSAQQFPDLHSELNLSSLELGDSALYFCASSVVSGSEQFFGPGTRLTVL.

In DNA form, the CDR3 reads TGTGCCAGCAGCTCAGCCTCGCCGGGGCAAGAGACCCAGTACTTC. As protein: CASSSASPGQETQYF. The V call is TRBV5-4, the J call TRBJ2-5; a possible D gene is TRBD2 (5 bases). CDR1 and CDR2 from the germline V gene are SGHNT and YYREEE (reference sequence). The CDR3 covers 15 residues. Trimming stripped 3 bases from V and 2 bases from J, with 14 bases between.

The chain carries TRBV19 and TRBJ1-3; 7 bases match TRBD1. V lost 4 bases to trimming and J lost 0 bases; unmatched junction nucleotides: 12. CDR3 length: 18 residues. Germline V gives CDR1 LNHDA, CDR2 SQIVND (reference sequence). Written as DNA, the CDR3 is TGTGCCAGTAGTAATCGAGCCCGACAGGGAATCTCTGGAAACACCATATATTTT. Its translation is CASSNRARQGISGNTIYF.

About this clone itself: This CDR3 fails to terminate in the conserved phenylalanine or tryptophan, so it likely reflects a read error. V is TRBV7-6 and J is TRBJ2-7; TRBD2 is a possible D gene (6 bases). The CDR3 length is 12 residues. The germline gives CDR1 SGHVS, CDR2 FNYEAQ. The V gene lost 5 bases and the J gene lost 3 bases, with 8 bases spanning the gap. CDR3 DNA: TGTGCCAGCAGCCCGGGAGACTACGAGCAGTACTCC. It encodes CASSPGDYEQYS.

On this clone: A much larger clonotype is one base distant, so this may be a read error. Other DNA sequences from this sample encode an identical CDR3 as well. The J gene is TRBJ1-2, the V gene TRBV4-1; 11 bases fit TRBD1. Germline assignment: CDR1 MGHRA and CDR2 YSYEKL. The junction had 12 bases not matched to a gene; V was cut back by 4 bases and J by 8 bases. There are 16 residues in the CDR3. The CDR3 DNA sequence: TGCGCCAGCAGCCGTTCTTTAGGACAGGGGGCGCAGGGCTACACCTTC. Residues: CASSRSLGQGAQGYTF.

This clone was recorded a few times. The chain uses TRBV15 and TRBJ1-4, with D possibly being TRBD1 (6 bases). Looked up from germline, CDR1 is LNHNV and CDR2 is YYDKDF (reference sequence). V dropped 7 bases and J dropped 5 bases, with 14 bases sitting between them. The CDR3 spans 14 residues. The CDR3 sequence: CATTPTGENEKLFF. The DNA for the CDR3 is TGTGCCACCACCCCGACAGGAGAAAATGAAAAACTGTTTTTT.